This T cell receptor beta chain was sequenced during a study of tumor and adjacent non-tumor tissue in lung cancer. The template was RNA from unsorted bulk tissue. Three rounds of nested PCR, following a modified ARM-PCR protocol, produced the TCRbeta library. TCRdb used MiXCR to reprocess the multiplex PCR reads, holding one entry per CDR3 protein. This table holds approximately 71,000 distinct CDR3 sequences, just under 60% found once. The V end lost 6 bases, the J end lost 0 bases, and 12 bases lay between the germline ends. CDR1 ENHRY and CDR2 SYGVKD come from the germline V gene. The CDR3 loop spans 14 amino acids. This clonotype was recorded at least ten times.

The source of this sequence is a man aged 45-65 years with non-small cell lung cancer. The chain recombines TRBV10-3 with TRBJ2-7; D tentatively reads TRBD1 or TRBD2 (5 bases each). The sample taken for sequencing was lung tumor tissue. This CDR3 reads CAIRGAGLSYEQYF. CDR3 bases: TGTGCCATCAGAGGGGCAGGACTCTCCTACGAGCAGTACTTC.